These 5 T cell receptor beta chains were all obtained from the same sample, sequenced in a study of blood T cell repertoires in COVID-19. Generated by immunoSEQ multiplex PCR, the TCRdb table keeps only in-frame clones and is missing some. The sample includes 330,000 or so clones, about 87% seen only once; the top ten take 1.9%. Sequencing was carried out using PBMCs or T cells enriched from blood (not recorded which). The receptors come from a man in his forties or fifties in a cohort exposed to, infected with or recovered from COVID-19 (not recorded which).

The V call is TRBV9, the J call TRBJ1-1; D call uncertain. The V gene lost 0 bases and the J gene lost 0 bases, with 6 bases spanning the gap. Germline V gene lookup returns CDR1 SGDLS and CDR2 YYNGEE. The CDR3 loop spans 14 amino acids. The CDR3 sequence: CASSVGLLNTEAFF. The CDR3 coding sequence is TGTGCCAGCAGCGTAGGACTCTTGAACACTGAAGCTTTCTTT.

The V and J genes are TRBV30 and TRBJ2-1; 9 positions match TRBD2. The V gene end was trimmed by 8 bases and the J gene end by 5 bases; junction bases not matched to a gene: 10. The CDR3 covers 14 residues. In germline, CDR1 is GTSNPN, CDR2 SVGIG (reference sequence). The CDR3 spells CAGPLAGRNNEQFF. The CDR3 nucleotides are TGTGCCGGACCCCTAGCGGGACGGAACAATGAGCAGTTCTTC.

V and J are TRBV3-1 (or the pseudogene TRBV3-2) and TRBJ1-2; D gene uncertain. Germline CDR1 LGHDT, CDR2 YNNKEL (reference sequence). Trimming stripped 5 bases from V and 5 bases from J, with 18 bases between. The CDR3 consists of 15 residues. The CDR3 region has the DNA TGTGCCAGCAGCTTCGAGGCGGGTGGGAGTTATGGCTACACCTTC. The encoded protein is CASSFEAGGSYGYTF.

The chain joins TRBV18 to TRBJ1-6, with 8 bases matching TRBD1. Germline values: CDR1 KGHSH, CDR2 LQKENI. The CDR3 sequence is 14 residues long. The V segment lost 2 bases and the J segment 12 bases; nucleotides outside the gene matches: 6. CDR3 DNA: TGTGCCAGCTCACCAGAAACAGGGGGAAAACCCCTCCACTTT. Its protein product is CASSPETGGKPLHF.

The chain employs TRBV4-1 and TRBJ2-1, with 9 bases lining up with TRBD2. In germline, CDR1 is MGHRA, CDR2 YSYEKL. The J segment lost 5 bases and the V segment lost 1 base, leaving 3 bases of the junction unmatched. The CDR3 runs 15 residues. The CDR3 reads CASSQGLAGNNEQFF. The CDR3 DNA is TGCGCCAGCAGCCAAGGTCTAGCGGGAAACAATGAGCAGTTCTTC.